This record concerns one T cell receptor beta chain sequence. The clone's antigen remains unknown. No base-level quality is on record; no much larger clone is a single base apart. This sample is drawn from a study of CD8+CD57+ T cells in acquired aplastic anemia (dated by TCRdb to the late 2010s). A note on the overall study: On average, sorted CD4+ and CD8+ cells yielded around 3.5 ug of extracted DNA, with a range of about 0.19 to 30 ug. Mean read counts for healthy donor samples were about 9.8 million for CD4+ cells and roughly 12 million for CD8+ cells. Overall study outcomes, separate from this receptor: No significant difference in CD8+ Simpson's diversity was found between patients and healthy controls (P=0.060). Around 30 CD8+ CDR3 sequences were shared between patients and controls but appeared highly expressed in patients and within their immunodominant clones.

Profiling of TCR beta VDJ combinations and CDR3 sequences used genomic DNA as the template. An Illumina HiSeq 2000 was the platform used for TCR repertoire sequencing. In the source study's methods: TRBV/TRBJ rearrangement plots, CDR3 size and DJ length profiles, and Simpson's diversity index were used to assess repertoires. The most abundant DNA sequence in the deep sequencing data was defined as the immunodominant clone. CDR3 amino acid sequences were screened for sharing across subjects and compared with published repertoires and the VDJdb database. TCRdb cleaned the public reads at Q25 with fastp, built clones with MiXCR and kept in-frame beta chains. All rows with the same CDR3 protein become a single entry with the most common DNA and genes. None of the V and J calls come from the authors' own analysis; TCRdb made them. The sample includes approximately 170,000 distinct CDR3 sequences, with roughly 56% observed a single time. The ten top clones hold 16% of the sample.

There are 17 amino acids in the CDR3, from cysteine to phenylalanine inclusive. The sequence is cut down to CDR3 DNA, 51 bases in frame from base 1. For CDR1 and CDR2, the germline V gene (reference sequence) lists SSHAT and FNYEAQ. Unmatched junction bases come to 6, with V trimmed by 2 bases and J by 0 bases. In this study, sorted CD4+ and CD8+ T cells from the blood of healthy subjects and of severe aplastic anemia patients had their TCR repertoires deep-sequenced. Ficoll-Paque density gradient centrifugation was used to isolate peripheral blood mononuclear cells. Before DNA extraction, CD4+ and CD8+ T cells were sorted by FACS or by magnetic beads.

The sequencing input was sorted CD4+, CD8+, or CD8+CD57+ T cells (not recorded which) from PBMCs. The chain couples TRBV7-7 to TRBJ2-2; 7 nucleotides in the junction match TRBD1. The clonotype comes from a human donor in good health, serving as a control. The DNA is TGTGCCAGCAGCTTAAGCTTGGGACAGTCGAACACCGGGGAGCTGTTTTTT. This gives the protein CASSLSLGQSNTGELFF.